The clone carrying this TCR beta chain was picked up many times. Sequence at one end of the junction differs from germline and may be a read error. The source of the sample is a study of Graves' ophthalmopathy and Graves' hyperthyroidism. The germline V gene has CDR1 SGHDT and CDR2 YYEEEE. This CDR3 spans 12 amino acids. CDR3 regions of TCR beta were amplified from RNA transcripts. First-round RT-PCR employed HTBI primers, with a second-round multiplex PCR after it. TCRdb used MiXCR to reprocess the multiplex PCR reads, holding one entry per CDR3 protein. This sample has about 1.2 million distinct CDR3 sequences; about 38% occur once, and the top ten carry approximately 12%.

The rearrangement joins TRBV5-6 to TRBJ1-6, with a weak D call TRBD1 (6 bases). Material: peripheral blood or thyroid tissue (not recorded which). The TCR originated in an adult man with Graves' hyperthyroidism. In DNA form, the CDR3 reads TGTGCCAGCAGCCGAGTGGGGGGGCGAGACGTCTTT. This gives the protein CASSRVGGRDVF. The whole variable domain, remainder taken from reference TRBV5-6 and TRBJ1-6, is DAGVTQSPTHLIKTRGQQVTLRCSPKSGHDTVSWYQQALGQGPQFIFQYYEEEERQRGNFPDRFSGHQFPNYSSELNVNALLLGDSALYLCASSRVGGRDVFGNGTRLTVT.